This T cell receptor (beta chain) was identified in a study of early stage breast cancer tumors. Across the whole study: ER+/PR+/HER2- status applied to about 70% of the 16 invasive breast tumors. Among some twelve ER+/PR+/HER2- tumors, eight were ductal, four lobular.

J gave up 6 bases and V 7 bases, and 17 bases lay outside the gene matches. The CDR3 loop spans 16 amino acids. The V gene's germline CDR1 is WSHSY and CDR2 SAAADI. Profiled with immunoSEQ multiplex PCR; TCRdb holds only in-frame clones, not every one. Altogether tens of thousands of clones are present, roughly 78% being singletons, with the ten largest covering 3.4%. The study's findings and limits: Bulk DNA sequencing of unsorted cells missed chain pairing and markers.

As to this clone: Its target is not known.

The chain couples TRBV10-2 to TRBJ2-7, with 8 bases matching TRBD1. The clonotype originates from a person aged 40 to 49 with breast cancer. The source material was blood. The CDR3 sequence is CASTQGRGRRVGEQYF. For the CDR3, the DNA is TGCGCCAGCACCCAGGGCAGGGGGCGCAGGGTCGGCGAGCAGTACTTC.